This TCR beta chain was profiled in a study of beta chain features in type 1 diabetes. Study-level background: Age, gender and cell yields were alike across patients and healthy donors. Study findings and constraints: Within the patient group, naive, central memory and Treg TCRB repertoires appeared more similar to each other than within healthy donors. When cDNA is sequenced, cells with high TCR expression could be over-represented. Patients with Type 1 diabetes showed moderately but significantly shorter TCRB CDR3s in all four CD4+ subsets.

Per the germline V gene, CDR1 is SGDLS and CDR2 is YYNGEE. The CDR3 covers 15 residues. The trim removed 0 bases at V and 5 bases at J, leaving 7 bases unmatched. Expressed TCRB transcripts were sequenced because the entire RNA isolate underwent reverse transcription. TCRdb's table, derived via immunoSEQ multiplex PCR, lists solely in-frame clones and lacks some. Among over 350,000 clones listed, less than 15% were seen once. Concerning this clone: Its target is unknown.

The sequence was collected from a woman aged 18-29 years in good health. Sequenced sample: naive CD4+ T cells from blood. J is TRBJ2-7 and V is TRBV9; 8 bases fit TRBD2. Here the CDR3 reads CASSVAERESHEQYF. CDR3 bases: TGTGCCAGCAGCGTAGCTGAGCGGGAGAGCCACGAGCAGTACTTC. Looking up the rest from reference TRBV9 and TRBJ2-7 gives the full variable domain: DSGVTQTPKHLITATGQRVTLRCSPRSGDLSVYWYQQSLDQGLQFLIQYYNGEERAKGNILERFSAQQFPDLHSELNLSSLELGDSALYFCASSVAERESHEQYFGPGTRLTVT.